These T cell receptor beta chains were read from a single sample in a study of T cells after yellow fever vaccination. TCRdb redid the calling of the 5' RACE reads with MiXCR, one entry per CDR3 protein. The sample holds some 500,000 distinct CDR3 sequences, less than 15% seen once. The sequencing used PBMCs, collected on the day of the yellow fever booster vaccination. These TCRs come from a man aged 30 to 45 who received the YFV17D yellow fever vaccine. The CDR3 runs from the conserved cysteine through the conserved F or W. The D gene is left open where the match is weak. Not every row has a clone size; where given, it reads once, few, many or a size class.

few	TRBD1	TRBJ2-7	16	TRBV5-1	TGCGCCAGCAGCAAGGGCAACCAGGGACAGAACTACGAGCAGTACTTC	CASSKGNQGQNYEQYF
-	TRBD2	TRBJ2-3	18	TRBV7-8	TGTGCCAGCAGCTTAGGGTGGGGTCTAGCGGAGGGCACAGATACGCAGTATTTT	CASSLGWGLAEGTDTQYF
few	-	TRBJ2-5	13	TRBV6-5	TGTGCCAGCAGTTACTCGACGGGAGAGACCCAGTACTTC	CASSYSTGETQYF
once	TRBD1	TRBJ2-4	17	TRBV7-8	TGTGCCAGCAGCTTAGCAGTGGGACAGAAGAAGAAAAACATTCAGTACTTC	CASSLAVGQKKKNIQYF
-	TRBD1	TRBJ1-5	16	TRBV19	TGTGCCAGTCTGCCAGACAGGGTGGAAGACAATCAGCCCCAGCATTTT	CASLPDRVEDNQPQHF
few	-	TRBJ2-7	13	TRBV5-4	TGTGCCAGCAGCCCCCCGGGTGTCCACGAGCAGTACTTC	CASSPPGVHEQYF
few	-	TRBJ2-3	12	TRBV20-1	TGCAGTGCTAGAGAGCTAGCGTATACGCAGTATTTT	CSARELAYTQYF
few	-	TRBJ2-1	11	TRBV7-2	TGTGCCAGCAGCTTTTGGGATGAGCAGTTCTTC	CASSFWDEQFF
few	-	TRBJ1-5	12	TRBV20-1	TGCAGTGCTAGAGATCCCAATCAGCCCCAGCATTTT	CSARDPNQPQHF
-	TRBD2	TRBJ2-3	15	TRBV7-9	TGTGCCAGCAGCCAAACTAGCGGTCTCTTTGATACGCAGTATTTT	CASSQTSGLFDTQYF
-	-	TRBJ1-1	11	TRBV30	TGTGCCTGGAGTGACTCGGGTGAAGCTTTCTTT	CAWSDSGEAFF
few	TRBD1	TRBJ2-2	15	TRBV4-1	TGCGCCAGCAGCCACAGGACAGGGAACACCGGGGAGCTGTTTTTT	CASSHRTGNTGELFF
-	-	TRBJ2-7	15	TRBV2	TGTGCCAGCAGTGGGGTAGCGGCAAGAGCCTACGAGCAGTACTTC	CASSGVAARAYEQYF
-	TRBD2	TRBJ2-7	15	TRBV5-6	TGTGCCAGCAGCTTGGTGACTAGCAGAGACTACGAGCAGTACTTC	CASSLVTSRDYEQYF
-	-	TRBJ1-1	12	TRBV12-3/TRBV12-4	TGTGCCAGCAGTTTACAATTTCAGAAAGCTTTCTTT	CASSLQFQKAFF
-	-	TRBJ2-5	11	TRBV20-1	TGCAGTGAGCGGGCCAGGGAGACCCAGTACTTC	CSERARETQYF
few	TRBD2	TRBJ2-6	16	TRBV9	TGTGCCAGCAGCGTAGGCGGGAGCTCTGGGGCCAACGTCCTGACTTTC	CASSVGGSSGANVLTF
many	-	TRBJ1-5	13	TRBV12-3/TRBV12-4	TGTGCCAGCCGGCGGAGTAGCAATCAGCCCCAGCATTTT	CASRRSSNQPQHF
-	-	TRBJ1-2	12	TRBV12-3/TRBV12-4	TGTGCCAGCAGTTTAGAAGGTAGTGTCTACACCTTC	CASSLEGSVYTF
few	TRBD1	TRBJ2-5	16	TRBV7-2	TGTGCCAGCAGCTTAGCGCCTACACAGGGGGCGAAGACCCAGTACTTC	CASSLAPTQGAKTQYF
-	-	TRBJ1-4	16	TRBV5-1	TGCGCCAGCAGCTTGGCGGGCAGGGCGGCTAATGAAAAACTGTTTTTT	CASSLAGRAANEKLFF
few	-	TRBJ2-1	14	TRBV10-1	TGCGCCAGCAGCAAAGACGGGGTTTTCGATGAGCAGTTCTTC	CASSKDGVFDEQFF
-	-	TRBJ1-4	14	TRBV7-2	TGTGCCAGCAGCCGTGAGGGACCTTATGAAAAACTGTTTTTT	CASSREGPYEKLFF
-	TRBD2	TRBJ2-5	13	TRBV5-1	TGCGCCAGTGCCGTCTGGACTAGTGAGACCCAGTACTTC	CASAVWTSETQYF
-	-	TRBJ2-7	14	TRBV9	TGTGCCAGCAGCGTAGGTGAGCCCTCCTACGAGCAGTACTTC	CASSVGEPSYEQYF
-	-	TRBJ2-1	13	TRBV6-2/TRBV6-3	TGTGCCAGCTTACAGGGTTCCTACAATGAGCAGTTCTTC	CASLQGSYNEQFF
-	-	TRBJ2-7	10	TRBV15	TGTGCCACCTCCTATGGGTCCTGGTACTTC	CATSYGSWYF
few	TRBD1	TRBJ2-1	17	TRBV6-2/TRBV6-3	TGTGCCAGCAGCTCGGACGCCCGGGACAGGGGTTACAATGAGCAGTTCTTC	CASSSDARDRGYNEQFF
few	-	TRBJ2-1	13	TRBV7-9	TGTGCCAGCAGCCTGCCCGGTAGAGATGAGCAGTTCTTC	CASSLPGRDEQFF
-	TRBD2	TRBJ2-3	13	TRBV20-1	TGCAGTGCACGGGACTACCGCACAGATACGCAGTATTTT	CSARDYRTDTQYF
few	-	TRBJ2-7	14	TRBV10-2	TGCGCCAGCAGTGAGTCAGGGACTTCCTACGAGCAGTACTTC	CASSESGTSYEQYF
few	TRBD2	TRBJ2-7	14	TRBV5-1	TGCGCCAGCAGAAAAATAGCGGGAACCTACGAGCAGTACTTC	CASRKIAGTYEQYF
-	-	TRBJ2-1	15	TRBV7-3	TGTGCCAGCAGCTTAACGAGGGGCCAGTACAATGAGCAGTTCTTC	CASSLTRGQYNEQFF
few	-	TRBJ2-1	13	TRBV7-2	TGTGCCAGCAGCCCCGCCCGGGACTTAGGTCAGTTCTTC	CASSPARDLGQFF
-	-	TRBJ2-4	14	TRBV20-1	TGCAGTGCTAGCGACAGTTTAGCCAAAAACATTCAGTACTTC	CSASDSLAKNIQYF
few	-	TRBJ2-1	13	TRBV3-1	TGTGCCAGCAGCCAAGATGGGGTGGAAGGGCAGTTCTTC	CASSQDGVEGQFF
-	-	TRBJ2-2	15	TRBV9	TGTGCCAGCAGCGTAGAGGGACAACGAACCGGGGAGCTGTTTTTT	CASSVEGQRTGELFF
-	-	TRBJ2-3	16	TRBV7-2	TGTGCCAGCAGCTTATTAGGGCTCTCTAGCACAGATACGCAGTATTTT	CASSLLGLSSTDTQYF